This T cell receptor (beta chain) was identified in a study of radiation and T cells in renal cell carcinoma (dated by TCRdb to the early 2020s). A note on the overall study: The samples were drawn from a clinical trial, where primary renal cell carcinomas were treated with 15 Gy of stereotactic body radiation therapy and then removed by nephrectomy 4 weeks afterward. In total, 53 samples underwent TCR beta sequencing: about 25 tumors plus 27 peripheral blood samples. In the 40 to 55 samples combined, some 4,100,000 unique CDR3 nucleotide sequences were found, encoding 2.5 million to 3 million unique CDR3 amino acid sequences.

CDR1 and CDR2 were assigned from the germline V gene as MDHEN and SYDVKM. Trimming removed 7 bases from V and 1 base from J; the gene matches leave 8 bases unexplained. The CDR3 starts with the cysteine, ends with the phenylalanine, and has 15 residues. Only CDR3 DNA remains: 45 bases, in frame from the first base. TCR beta libraries were generated from genomic DNA with the immunoSEQ kit, following the manufacturer's recommendations. To prepare libraries, a first multiplex PCR with proprietary primers was run, followed by a second PCR that added unique barcodes, and a bead cleanup was done after each round. A positive control reaction and a negative control reaction, both provided in the kit, were run with every batch of samples. The final libraries were assessed on an Agilent 4200 TapeStation D1000 ScreenTape, pooled by volume, and quantified by qPCR. Sequencing ran on an Illumina NextSeq500 with a MidOutput 150-cycle cartridge, using 156 Read1 and 15 Index1 cycles with kit custom primers. The pooled library was loaded at roughly 1 pM with a roughly 20% PhiX control spike-in. The published analysis was carried out like this. Vendor-processed data were analyzed in R, and a clonotype was defined as all T cells sharing the same CDR3 nucleotide sequence. In the clone abundance analyses, frequencies in each sample were normalized to that sample's 10,000 most abundant clones. Before analysis, public T cell clones were removed, and these numbered fewer than five per sample on average. A difference in abundance of at least 32-fold between compartments was used to define tumor-enriched and baseline blood-enriched clonotypes. A beta-binomial differential abundance model was applied to find clonotypes that expanded or contracted between blood time points. Similarity between tumor and blood repertoires was quantified using the Baroni-Urbani and Buser coefficient, and groups were compared with two-tailed Wilcoxon tests in R. In TCRdb, the immuneACCESS table is reduced to in-frame sequences with V and J assigned. These tables do not hold every clone; where another copy was compared, an unresolved V gene accounts for under half, and the others remain unexplained. The V and J calls and clone size were taken over from that table, and D and trimming were inferred from the DNA. Present in this sample are some 130,000 clones, roughly 77% of which were seen just once. The biggest ten clones account for around 1.8% of the sample.

Results and caveats for the whole study, not just this receptor: Because pretreatment tumor biopsies were not available, the study could not determine whether clonotypes were already present within the tumor at baseline. Effects of radiation dose or scheduling on the TCR repertoire could not be addressed with the single-armed trial design. Blood repertoire dynamics were not followed beyond 4 weeks after treatment. Top tumor clonotypes rose in blood from baseline to 2 weeks post-radiation, then contracted by 4 weeks, suggesting transient expansion of tumor-resident clones.

This clone appeared once. Its target antigen remains unknown. Per-nucleotide qualities are absent, and no much larger clonotype sits a single base away. Read against the paper, the sample's time point label means: blood 2 weeks post-SBRT. The treatment or condition label, as the study defines it: 15 Gy SBRT to primary tumor, nephrectomy 4 weeks later. To follow tumor-enriched clonotypes, peripheral blood was collected serially from radiation-treated patients at baseline and again at 2 weeks and 4 weeks after SBRT. Every patient's renal cell carcinoma showed clear cell pathology. Genomic DNA for TCR sequencing was prepared using the QIAamp DNA Blood Mini Kit (Qiagen). The analyses included only samples that passed all quality control checks.

This receptor was taken from a woman aged 60-75 years with renal cell carcinoma. Sequenced here: blood, sampled from a patient whose treatment included radiotherapy and nephrectomy. The rearranged segments are TRBV28 and TRBJ1-1, with 8 bases matching TRBD1. In nucleotides, the sequence is TGTGCCAGCAACCCCGACAGGGGTAAGAACACTGAAGCTTTCTTT. Protein translation: CASNPDRGKNTEAFF. The full variable domain, completed from the reference TRBV28 and TRBJ1-1 proteins outside the CDR3, reads DVKVTQSSRYLVKRTGEKVFLECVQDMDHENMFWYRQDPGLGLRLIYFSYDVKMKEKGDIPEGYSVSREKKERFSLILESASTNQTSMYLCASNPDRGKNTEAFFGQGTRLTVV.